This T cell receptor beta chain originates from a study of beta chain features in type 1 diabetes. V lost 2 bases and J lost 9; bases outside the gene matches: 1. Germline V gives CDR1 LNHDA, CDR2 SQIVND (reference sequence). The CDR3 spans 14 residues. Expressed TCRB transcripts were sequenced because the entire RNA isolate underwent reverse transcription. The data were produced by immunoSEQ multiplex PCR, yet TCRdb's version contains in-frame clones alone and is incomplete. The sample holds some 270,000 clones, roughly 15% seen once. General study findings and limits: Patients with type 1 diabetes carried fewer insertions and had more deletions at their VDJ junctions.

Details on this clone: Its target is unknown.

The sample taken for sequencing was naive CD4+ T cells from blood. The chain combines TRBV19 with TRBJ2-4; 13 bases match TRBD2. This TCR derives from a woman in her thirties or forties in good health. CDR3 protein: CASSITSGGAIQYF. CDR3 DNA sequence: TGTGCCAGTAGTATAACTAGCGGGGGGGCCATTCAGTACTTC.